The 10 T cell receptor beta chains in this list originate from one sample, sequenced in a study of cytomegalovirus exposure and HLA in healthy donors. Use of 60 Vbeta and 13 Jbeta primers characterized the PCR. Profiling relied on immunoSEQ multiplex PCR, and the TCRdb table lists in-frame clones only, not all of them. The data show 95,000 to 150,000 clones, around 80% seen once. Sample: PBMCs. These receptors were obtained from a woman aged 18-29 years in good health and CMV-seronegative.

The chain carries TRBV5-4 and TRBJ1-5, with D perhaps TRBD1 (5 bases). This CDR3 contains 17 residues. Between the trimmed V and J ends, which lost 1 base and 2 bases, there was a span of 16 bases. The germline gives CDR1 SGHNT, CDR2 YYREEE (reference sequence). This CDR3 is CASSLTGQGTGNQPQHF. CDR3 nucleotide sequence: TGTGCCAGCAGCTTGACAGGCCAGGGCACAGGCAATCAGCCCCAGCATTTT.

The chain employs TRBV7-8 and TRBJ1-6; a possible D gene is TRBD1 (5 bases). CDR1 and CDR2 from the germline V gene are SGHVS and FQNEAQ. This CDR3 comprises 14 residues. V lost 6 bases and J lost 9, with 15 bases in between. In nucleotides, the CDR3 is TGTGCCAGCAGTCTAGGAGGGGTCGGTTCACCCCTCCACTTT. It codes for CASSLGGVGSPLHF.

This chain links TRBV6-1 with TRBJ2-1; 8 positions match TRBD2. Germline V gives CDR1 MNHNS, CDR2 SASEGT. This CDR3 comprises 15 residues. The J segment lost 10 bases and the V segment lost 6 bases, leaving 14 bases of the junction unmatched. The CDR3: CASSPAGGTQIEQFF. DNA of the CDR3: TGTGCCAGCAGCCCGGCGGGAGGAACCCAAATCGAGCAGTTCTTC.

The rearrangement uses TRBV7-9 and TRBJ2-7, with 15 bases lining up with TRBD2. J lost 6 bases, V lost 2 bases, and 8 bases had no gene match. Germline CDR1 and CDR2: SEHNR and FQNEAQ (reference sequence). The CDR3 is 17 amino acids. The CDR3 coding sequence is TGTGCCAGCAGCTTATCGGGGACTAGCGGGAGGCCTTCCGAGCAGTACTTC. Translated, it gives CASSLSGTSGRPSEQYF.

CDR3 loop: CASGTGTSVYNEQFF. The CDR3, as DNA: TGTGCCTCTGGTACCGGGACTAGCGTCTACAATGAGCAGTTCTTC. The J gene is TRBJ2-1, the V gene TRBV4-2, with 10 bases lining up with TRBD2. Per germline, CDR1 LGHNA and CDR2 YNFKEQ. Losses at the gene ends were 11 bases for V and 3 bases for J; bases not matched to a gene: 10. There are 15 residues in the CDR3.

The sample holds a few counts of this clone. The rearrangement uses TRBV6-5 and TRBJ1-2; the D is unclear. Between the trimmed V and J ends, which lost 7 bases and 7 bases, there was a span of 16 bases. The CDR3 is 13 residues long. The germline gives CDR1 MNHEY, CDR2 SVGAGI. The CDR3: CASTNGEGSGYTF. The CDR3 region has the DNA TGTGCCAGCACCAACGGGGAGGGTTCTGGCTACACCTTC.

The chain recombines TRBV10-3 with TRBJ2-7; TRBD1 aligns across 11 bases. This CDR3 region has 14 residues. Germline assignment: CDR1 ENHRY and CDR2 SYGVKD. V shed 4 bases, J shed 3 bases, and the junction held 2 bases outside the gene matches. The CDR3 DNA follows: TGTGCCATCAGTGGGACAGGGGGCATCTACGAGCAGTACTTC. Translation: CAISGTGGIYEQYF.

This clone was recorded only once. CDR3 loop: CASSPPDDRGQKEQFF. The CDR3 DNA is TGTGCCAGCTCACCACCAGATGACAGGGGGCAGAAGGAGCAGTTCTTC. The genes are TRBV18 and TRBJ2-1; 10 bases fit TRBD1. V lost 0 bases, J lost 10 bases, and 9 bases stayed unmatched. The germline V gene encodes CDR1 KGHSH and CDR2 LQKENI. This CDR3 is 16 amino acids long.

The chain employs TRBV7-9 and TRBJ2-3; the D gene is possibly TRBD1 (6 bases). This CDR3 has 14 residues. CDR1 SEHNR and CDR2 FQNEAQ come from the germline V gene (reference sequence). V was pared by 5 bases and J by 3 bases, with 12 bases between. Here the CDR3 DNA reads TGTGCCAGCAGCCCTAGGGGGACGACAGATACGCAGTATTTT. Protein product: CASSPRGTTDTQYF.

The chain is built from TRBV18 and TRBJ1-5; 11 bases line up with TRBD1. Trimming cost V 7 bases and J 7 bases; bases outside gene matches: 3. Germline CDR1 KGHSH, CDR2 LQKENI. The CDR3 has 13 residues. CDR3 protein: CASCGTGGQPQHF. The CDR3 DNA sequence: TGTGCCAGCTGCGGGACAGGGGGGCAGCCCCAGCATTTT.